Below, 6 T cell receptor beta chains from the same sample are listed, as sequenced in a study of cytomegalovirus exposure and HLA in healthy donors. The PCR made use of 60 Vbeta and 13 Jbeta primers. Profiled with immunoSEQ multiplex PCR; TCRdb holds only in-frame clones, not every one. The table records some 120,000 clones, roughly 15% of them present only once. The sample comprised PBMCs. The source of these receptors is a woman between 18 and 30 years old in good health and CMV-seronegative.

This clone appeared a few times. The V gene is TRBV2, the J gene TRBJ1-5; 10 bases line up with TRBD1. The V segment lost 6 bases and the J segment 9 bases; nucleotides outside the gene matches: 11. The CDR3 is made up of 15 amino acids. Germline assignment: CDR1 SNHLY and CDR2 FYNNEI. The CDR3 nucleotides are TGTGCCAGCAGCGTCGGGACAGGGGCCCGCAGGCCCCAGCATTTT. Protein sequence: CASSVGTGARRPQHF.

The table lists this clone with a few counts. This chain uses TRBV7-3 with TRBJ1-2; D is possibly TRBD1 (5 bases). Per germline, CDR1 SGHTA and CDR2 FQGTGA. This CDR3 region has 14 residues. The V and J ends lost 5 bases and 0 bases respectively, with 10 bases between them. The CDR3 sequence: CASSPDRANYGYTF. In DNA, the CDR3 is TGTGCCAGCAGCCCCGACAGAGCTAACTATGGCTACACCTTC.

CDR3 coding DNA: TGCGCCAGCAGCTTGGGACTAGCGGTCCAAGAGACCCAGTACTTC. It is translated as CASSLGLAVQETQYF. The genes are TRBV5-1 and TRBJ2-5, with 9 bases lining up with TRBD2. Looked up from germline, CDR1 is SGHRS and CDR2 is YFSETQ. Trimming cost V 0 bases and J 1 base; bases outside gene matches: 1. The CDR3 extends over 15 amino acids.

The chain employs TRBV6-5 and TRBJ1-2, with D perhaps TRBD1 (6 bases). Trimming shortened V by 4 bases and J by 8 bases, and 17 bases separated the two germline ends. CDR3 length equals 14 residues. Germline V gene lookup returns CDR1 MNHEY and CDR2 SVGAGI. The CDR3, as DNA: TGTGCCAGCAGTTTCCTCGGACAGACGAACGGCTACACCTTC. Amino acids: CASSFLGQTNGYTF.

This clone was detected a few times. The J gene is TRBJ1-1, the V gene TRBV27; D gene uncertain. The V end was cut by 6 bases, the J end by 1 base, with 9 bases between. Germline V gene sequence: CDR1 MNHEY, CDR2 SMNVEV (reference sequence). The CDR3 runs 13 residues. CDR3 sequence (DNA): TGTGCCAGCAGAAAAACAGAGAACACTGAAGCTTTCTTT. Protein product: CASRKTENTEAFF.

The J gene is TRBJ2-2, the V gene TRBV9; D ambiguous. V was clipped by 4 bases and J by 8 bases, with 9 bases between them. There are 12 residues in the CDR3. Germline CDR1 SGDLS, CDR2 YYNGEE. The CDR3 nucleotides read TGTGCCAGCAGCCCCCCAGTGGGGGAGCTGTTTTTT. This codes for CASSPPVGELFF.